One sample yielded the 4 T cell receptor beta chains listed below, sequenced in a study of T cell repertoires in cytomegalovirus infection. Their target antigens are unknown. TCRdb ran MiXCR on the reads and lists one entry per CDR3 protein. This table has fewer than 850,000 distinct CDR3 sequences, about 28% appearing once. The specimen was cultured CD8+ T cells from PBMCs, collected from culture after CMV antigen stimulation. These receptors came from a human donor in good health (CMV status not recorded). Some clones in this sample may be carry-over from other donors' samples.

This chain connects TRBV7-9 to TRBJ2-3; D is undetermined. Germline CDR1 reads SEHNR; CDR2 reads FQNEAQ (reference sequence). The V end was cut by 7 bases, the J end by 6 bases, with 14 bases between. The CDR3 has 13 amino acids. Here the CDR3 DNA reads TGTGCCAGCACCTCCCCCGGACCCGATACGCAGTATTTT. This gives the protein CASTSPGPDTQYF.

In this sample, this clonotype turned up a few times. The rearrangement uses TRBV12-3 or TRBV12-4 and TRBJ1-1; tentative D call: TRBD1 (5 bases). The CDR3 length is 14 residues. The germline V and J ends were trimmed by 6 bases and 0 bases, with 11 bases remaining between them. CDR3 region: CASSHRGVNTEAFF. CDR3 DNA sequence: TGTGCCAGCAGCCACCGGGGGGTGAACACTGAAGCTTTCTTT.

This clonotype was recorded only once. This chain links TRBV15 with TRBJ2-5; D is undetermined. The CDR3 has 13 amino acids. Per the germline V gene, CDR1 is LNHNV and CDR2 is YYDKDF (reference sequence). The V end lost 5 bases, the J end lost 3 bases, and 10 bases lay between the germline ends. This chain's CDR3 is CATSGGRKETQYF. Written as DNA, the CDR3 is TGTGCCACCAGCGGTGGACGTAAAGAGACCCAGTACTTC.

This clonotype was counted only a few times. The CDR3 nucleotides are TGCGCCAGCAGCCCCCGGGACGGCCAGTTTGAAGCTTTCTTT. This codes for CASSPRDGQFEAFF. This chain links TRBV5-1 with TRBJ1-1; tentatively, D is TRBD1 (5 bases). V lost 4 bases to trimming and J lost 7 bases, with 17 bases between them. Germline-derived CDR1 and CDR2 are SGHRS and YFSETQ. CDR3 length equals 14 residues.